The rows below give T cell receptor beta chains drawn from one sample of a study of T cells expressing NK-cell markers. TCRdb reprocessed the 5' RACE reads, keeping one entry per CDR3 protein, no DNA. Seen in this sample are some 500,000 distinct CDR3 sequences; the ten most common clones hold approximately 1.5%. Sequencing was done on a sample of blood T cells: a sorted CD56 or NKG2C T cell subset, CD4+ or CD8+ T cells, or bulk PBMC T cells (not recorded which). These receptors were taken from a woman in her forties or fifties in good health. Each CDR3 is given with its conserved first and last residue.

TRBV20-1	TRBJ2-4	CSARGTGKNIQYF
TRBV20-1	TRBJ2-3	CSARDPRGPERTDTQYF
TRBV6-1	TRBJ2-1	CASSEQAGGGNEHFF
TRBV25-1	TRBJ1-1	CASSEYGTGYTEAFF
TRBV29-1	TRBJ2-5	CSVAGREETQYF
TRBV20-1	TRBJ2-5	CSASFPSGTRGETQYF
TRBV5-1	TRBJ2-1	CASSLGTHLYEQFF
TRBV10-3	TRBJ2-7	CAISGTSGSYEQYF
TRBV7-2	TRBJ2-5	CASSLGLSDSPQETQYF
TRBV5-1	TRBJ1-1	CASSSGQGAWTEAFF
TRBV20-1	TRBJ2-4	CGGTGNLAKNIQYF
TRBV6-1	TRBJ2-5	CASRGVLNIQETQYF
TRBV3-1	TRBJ1-5	CASSPREDQPQHF
TRBV14	TRBJ2-2	CASSLGAKNTGELFF
TRBV12-3/TRBV12-4	TRBJ2-4	CASTMVGVDIQYF